This T cell receptor beta chain was profiled in a study of blood T cell repertoires in COVID-19. The wider study: Sites across the United States, Italy and Spain contributed samples from acute and convalescent COVID-19. Sample material is recorded as cDNA or gDNA derived from T cells, B-cell-depleted T cells, or PBMCs.

As to this clone: Other DNA sequences in the same sample also yield this CDR3.

Source study methods: For nucleated cells, counts were estimated from reference gene primer amplification. Assay: immunoSEQ multiplex PCR; the TCRdb copy retains only in-frame clones and omits some. V, J and clone size are taken as reported in that table, and D and trimming were inferred from the DNA itself. This table has 150,000 to 200,000 clones, around nine tenths appearing once. The CDR3 consists of 15 residues. Germline CDR1 and CDR2: SGHRS and YFSETQ. With V trimmed by 3 bases and J by 1 base, 1 base remained unmatched. Sequences were obtained from peripheral blood. The origin of this receptor is a man in his sixties or seventies with acute or convalescent COVID-19. V is TRBV5-1 and J is TRBJ2-2; 9 positions agree with TRBD1. CDR3 residues: CASSSGQGNTGELFF. CDR3 nucleotides: TGCGCCAGCAGCTCGGGACAGGGGAACACCGGGGAGCTGTTTTTT.